The present TCR beta chain was sequenced within a study of cytomegalovirus exposure and HLA in healthy donors (dated by TCRdb to the late 2010s). Looking at the study overall: An earlier analysis of around 600 of the donors reported 250 to 300 Gb of sequence data and 117 million unique TCR beta sequences from 150 million to 200 million T cells. An early release that covered about 600 HLA-typed donors contained 250 to 350 gigabases of sequencing data and tens of millions of unique TCR sequences. The genetic ancestry cluster associated with self-reported Caucasian donors included over 80% of the 398 genotyped donors. The study aimed to test whether cataloging public T cell receptors could reveal signatures of past pathogen exposure. The study used immunosequencing to profile the T cell repertoires of approximately 640 subjects and linked those repertoires to cytomegalovirus serostatus. In addition to the first cohort of 650 to 750 subjects, a separate validation cohort of 130 or so different subjects was used. To predict cytomegalovirus infection status, the study combined high-throughput TCR immunosequencing, statistical association of individual TCRs with disease status, and machine learning. In a later analysis, previously published TCR beta repertoires from several hundred donors were re-analyzed and high-resolution HLA genotyping was added so that TCR occurrence patterns could be studied. Rather than using new phenotypic data, the later analysis identified candidate immune exposures from TCR beta sequences and from how often those sequences occurred across donors. In an earlier analysis of a few hundred of the donors, high-throughput TCR beta sequencing was used to judge whether each TCR beta V gene segment behaved as functional or pseudogenic. Donor age, sex, ethnicity and CMV serostatus were compiled together with the repertoire data. A later genetic analysis took genome-wide SNP genotypes for about three fifths of the 666 donors and used that subset as a discovery cohort. Every discovery cohort repertoire had been produced on one sequencing platform. HLA typing covered class I and class II loci at four-digit resolution. The number of typed donors differed by locus: about 629-640 for A, B, C, DRB1 and DQB1; 522 for DQA1; around 580 for DPA1; and roughly 490 for DPB1. About five DR-DQ haplotypes were handled as single units for association and clustering, since linkage in the cohort was strong. Among about 370 genotyped donors of the cohort, an average of roughly 230,000 unique TCR beta nucleotide sequences was sequenced per donor, of which approximately 18% were non-productive. Study-level results and caveats: Most CMV-associated TCR beta chains appeared to be HLA-restricted in a later analysis, and the HLA associations seemed to be driven largely by CMV exposure. A later analysis found that HLA-associated TCR beta chains were more clonally expanded and had lower generation probabilities than equally common non-associated chains. An earlier analysis of several hundred of the donors showed that most TCR beta V segments appeared in productive rearrangements either about 90% or about 30% of the time, which broadly matched IMGT annotations. According to a later genetic analysis, donors in an Asian-associated ancestry cluster had fewer N-insertions in productive TCRs than the roughly 670-donor mean. Only TCR beta chains were sequenced in this cohort, and the absence of alpha or paired-chain data limited detectable features. Roughly uniform sequencing depth across donors was assumed in presence/absence analyses, although this assumption may not hold. The 87-base-pair reads could not distinguish some IMGT-functional V segments, including TRBV6-2 and TRBV6-3, so those segments were excluded. CMV serostatus was the only immune exposure information available for the cohort. Across donors, most TCR sequences were observed very rarely, whereas some public TCRs were present in many individuals. The classifier was reported to diagnose cytomegalovirus status with high specificity and sensitivity in both the original cohort and the validation cohort. A later analysis reported that several top co-occurrence clusters appeared linked to parvovirus B19, influenza, CMV and Epstein-Barr virus. Linkage disequilibrium might explain the correlated functional status among segregating V segments, but an unknown experimental factor could not be excluded. When HLA alleles, especially DR and DQ, strongly co-occurred, TCR associations were difficult to assign to individual alleles. A cluster of highly shared sequence variants was judged likely to represent a technical artifact of the sequencing pipeline. In vitro tests confirmed that a few of the cytomegalovirus-associated TCR beta chains recognize cytomegalovirus antigens. Because some donors lacked HLA typing at each locus, the association tests relied only on the typed subset. The study listed 150 to 200 TCR beta chains as associated with cytomegalovirus. A later genetic analysis associated a missense DCLRE1C variant with V-gene and J-gene trimming of TCR beta chains, and an independent cohort replicated the association. A further reported finding was that TCR beta sequences accurately predicted the HLA-A and HLA-B alleles for most subjects in the first cohort. Approximately 18 rarely observed V segments, including chromosome 9 orphons, were excluded from the earlier analysis of approximately 500 of the donors because counts were too low. It was suggested by the authors that the approach could potentially be generalized to other disease states and immunological phenotypes. In a later analysis, the rate of TCR association differed among HLA loci, with DRB1 alleles having the most associated TCRs and HLA-C alleles having the fewest. Specific HLA alleles were associated with 16,951 TCR beta sequences at a false discovery rate of 0.05 in a later analysis.

The cohort comprised 710 or so healthy bone marrow donors. All cohort members were sampled while nominally healthy, although unrecorded immune exposures were likely present. The donor was CMV seronegative and belonged to the group of approximately 320 seronegative cohort members. A peripheral blood sample was provided by each donor, and peripheral blood mononuclear cells were used for TCR beta sequencing. Genomic DNA extraction from the blood cell samples was performed with the Qiagen DNeasy Blood Extraction Kit. The V and J ends are trimmed by 1 base and 1 base, leaving 17 bases between them. The germline V gene sets CDR1 to SGHAT and CDR2 to FQNNGV. The CDR3 runs 18 amino acids, cysteine and phenylalanine included. Here the CDR3 DNA is all that survives: 54 bases in frame from base 1. Libraries were made using the immunoSEQ multiplex PCR assay. For the multiplex PCR, a mixture combining 60 forward primers for TCR Vbeta segments and 13 reverse primers for TCR Jbeta segments was used. Amplification of the CDR3 region of rearranged TCR beta genes was performed with a multiplex PCR assay on genomic DNA. On the Illumina HiSeq System, the amplified TCR beta libraries were sequenced as 87-base-pair reads. The paper's processing steps were these. A later analysis counted some 74 million unique TCR beta chains across the 600 to 850 repertoires, and some 12 million of these chains were shared by at least two donors. Raw reads were error-corrected and collapsed into unique sequences with a nearest-neighbor algorithm that merged closely related sequences to remove PCR and sequencing errors. V, D and J gene segments were assigned by aligning CDR3 sequences to IMGT reference sequences. For a sequence to be retained, a match of at least six nucleotides was required to both a V gene segment and a J gene segment. A rearrangement counted as productive if the CDR3 had no stop codons and remained in frame with V and J, and every other rearrangement counted as non-productive. Following IMGT convention, CDR3 was defined as the stretch from the second conserved V-encoded cysteine to the conserved J-encoded phenylalanine. The earlier analysis of about 570 of the donors excluded any sequence lacking an unambiguous match to a single V gene segment. An earlier analysis of a few hundred of the donors classified V segments as functional when productive rearrangements were above 56.7% and as segregating when the standard deviation between donors was above 5%. A statistical classification framework was developed to diagnose cytomegalovirus status using the catalog of TCR beta chain sequences. V and J gene assignment, in a later analysis, came from comparing TCR nucleotide sequences with IMGT/GENE-DB human TR gene sequences. A later analysis assigned CDR3 sequences and most-parsimonious VDJ recombination scenarios with the TCRdist pipeline. In a later analysis, each TCR beta chain was defined by its CDR3 amino acid sequence together with its V-gene family, and reads without a unique V-gene family were excluded. To address suspected cross-contamination and a sequencing artifact, a later analysis removed 550 to 750 highly shared, low-generation-probability nucleotide sequences. For each public chain, a later analysis derived a clonal expansion index from normalized ranks of inferred template counts within each repertoire. In a later analysis, generation probabilities were computed using a VDJ recombination model fitted to out-of-frame rearrangements, and the results were checked against IGoR. In a later analysis, hypergeometric tests were used to score TCR-TCR, TCR-HLA and TCR-CMV co-occurrence, with a repertoire-size bias correction applied to TCR pairs. In a later analysis, false discovery rates were estimated by permuting HLA or CMV assignments 20 times. In a later analysis, co-occurring TCRs were grouped using DBSCAN, with TCRdist sequence similarity added in when clustering inside HLA-allele-positive subsets. Co-occurrence clustering excluded repertoires with fewer than 30,000 or more than 120,000 public chains, plus five with anomalous nucleotide sharing. TCRdb took this table from immuneACCESS and kept in-frame rearrangements with V and J called. Such tables lack part of the clones; where checked against another copy, unresolved V genes explain under half of the gap, and the rest is unexplained. Clonal size and the V and J genes are those of that table, whereas D and trimming came from the DNA. This sample is represented by about 200,000 clones; approximately 80% of them were singletons. In total, the top ten clones hold around 1.7% of the sample.

Remarks on this clone: Its antigen is still unknown. No much larger clone is present one base from it, and per-base qualities are unavailable.

Sequenced: PBMCs. This clonotype originated in a man aged 50 to 60 in good health and CMV-seronegative. This chain is built from TRBV11-2 and TRBJ2-1, with TRBD2 perhaps the D gene, on 6 matching bases. The DNA reads as follows: TGTGCCAGCAGCTTAGTTGTTACAGACGCGGGGTCCTACAATGAGCAGTTCTTC. Its protein reads: CASSLVVTDAGSYNEQFF. The variable domain in full, with residues beyond the CDR3 obtained from the reference TRBV11-2 and TRBJ2-1 genes, is EAGVAQSPRYKIIEKRQSVAFWCNPISGHATLYWYQQILGQGPKLLIQFQNNGVVDDSQLPKDRFSAERLKGVDSTLKIQPAKLEDSAVYLCASSLVVTDAGSYNEQFFGPGTRLTVL.